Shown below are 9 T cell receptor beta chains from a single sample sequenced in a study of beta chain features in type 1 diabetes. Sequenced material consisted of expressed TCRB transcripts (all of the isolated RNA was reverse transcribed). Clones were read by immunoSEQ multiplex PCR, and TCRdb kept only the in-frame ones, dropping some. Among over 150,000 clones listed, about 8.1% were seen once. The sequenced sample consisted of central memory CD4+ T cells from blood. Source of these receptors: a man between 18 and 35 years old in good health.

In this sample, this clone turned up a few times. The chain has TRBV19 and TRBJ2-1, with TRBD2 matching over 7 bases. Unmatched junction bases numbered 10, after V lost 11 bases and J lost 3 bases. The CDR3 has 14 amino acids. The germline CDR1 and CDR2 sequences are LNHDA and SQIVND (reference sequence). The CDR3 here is CAVGQRGFYNEQFF. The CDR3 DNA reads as TGTGCCGTTGGCCAGCGGGGTTTCTACAATGAGCAGTTCTTC.

The DNA for the CDR3 is TGTGCCAGCAGTTTAACACAGGCTAACACTGAAGCTTTCTTT. Its protein product is CASSLTQANTEAFF. This chain connects TRBV28 to TRBJ1-1; tentative D call: TRBD1 (5 bases). Germline loops: CDR1 MDHEN, CDR2 SYDVKM. The ends were cut back, 2 bases at V and 2 bases at J, with 9 bases in the middle. The length of the CDR3 is 14 residues.

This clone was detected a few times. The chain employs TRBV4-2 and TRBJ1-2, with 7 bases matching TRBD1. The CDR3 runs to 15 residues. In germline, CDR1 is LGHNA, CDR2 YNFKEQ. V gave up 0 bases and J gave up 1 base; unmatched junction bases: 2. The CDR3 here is CASSQEGQDNYGYTF. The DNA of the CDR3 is TGTGCCAGCAGCCAAGAAGGACAGGATAACTATGGCTACACCTTC.

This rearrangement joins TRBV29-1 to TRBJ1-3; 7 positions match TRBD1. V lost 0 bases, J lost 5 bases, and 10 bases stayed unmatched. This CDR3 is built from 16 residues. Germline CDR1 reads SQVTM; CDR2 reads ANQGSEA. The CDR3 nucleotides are TGCAGCGTTGAAGATCCCTCGGGACAGCAGCGAAACACCATATATTTT. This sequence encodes CSVEDPSGQQRNTIYF.

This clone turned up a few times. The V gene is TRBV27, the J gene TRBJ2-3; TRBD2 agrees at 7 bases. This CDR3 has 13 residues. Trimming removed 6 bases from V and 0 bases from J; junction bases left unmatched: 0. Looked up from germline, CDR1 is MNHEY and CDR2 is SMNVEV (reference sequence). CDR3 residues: CASRGGSTDTQYF. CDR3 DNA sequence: TGTGCCAGCAGGGGGGGGAGCACAGATACGCAGTATTTT.

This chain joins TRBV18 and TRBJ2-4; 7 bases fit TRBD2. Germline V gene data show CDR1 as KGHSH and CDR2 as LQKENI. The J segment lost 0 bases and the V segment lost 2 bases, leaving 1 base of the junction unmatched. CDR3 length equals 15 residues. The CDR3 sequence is CASSPTGGAKNIQYF. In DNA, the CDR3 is TGTGCCAGCTCACCAACGGGAGGAGCCAAAAACATTCAGTACTTC.

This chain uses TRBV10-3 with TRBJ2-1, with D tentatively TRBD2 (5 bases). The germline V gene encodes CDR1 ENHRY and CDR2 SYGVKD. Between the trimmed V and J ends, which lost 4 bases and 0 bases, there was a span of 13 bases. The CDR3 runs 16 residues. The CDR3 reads CAISGTSTSSYNEQFF. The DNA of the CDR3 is TGTGCCATCAGTGGGACTTCCACTAGCTCCTACAATGAGCAGTTCTTC.

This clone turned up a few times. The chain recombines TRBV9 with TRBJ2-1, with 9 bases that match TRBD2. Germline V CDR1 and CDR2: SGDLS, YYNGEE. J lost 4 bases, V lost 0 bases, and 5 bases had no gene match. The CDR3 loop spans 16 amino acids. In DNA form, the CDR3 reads TGTGCCAGCAGCGTAGCGATAGCGGGAGTTTACAATGAGCAGTTCTTC. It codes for CASSVAIAGVYNEQFF.

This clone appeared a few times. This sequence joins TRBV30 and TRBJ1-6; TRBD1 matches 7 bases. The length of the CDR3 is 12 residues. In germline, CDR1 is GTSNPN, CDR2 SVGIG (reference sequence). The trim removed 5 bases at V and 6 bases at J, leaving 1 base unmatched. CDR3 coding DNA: TGTGCCTGGGGGACAGTTAATTCACCCCTCCACTTT. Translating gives CAWGTVNSPLHF.